This T cell receptor (beta chain) was profiled in a study of identical twins. TCRdb fed the 5' RACE reads into MiXCR, producing one record per CDR3 protein. The sample has fewer than 650,000 distinct CDR3 sequences, about 7% seen once. The CDR3 length is 12 residues. Germline V lookup: CDR1 SNHLY, CDR2 FYNNEI. The ends were cut back, 4 bases at V and 5 bases at J, with 8 bases in the middle. This same sample was also part of a study on yellow fever vaccine responses in identical twins.

Source material: PBMCs. This clonotype originated in a woman between 18 and 29 years old in good health. The rearrangement uses TRBV2 and TRBJ2-5; D gene unclear. The CDR3, as DNA: TGTGCCAGCAGTGGTCACGTGGAGACCCAGTACTTC. This translates into CASSGHVETQYF.